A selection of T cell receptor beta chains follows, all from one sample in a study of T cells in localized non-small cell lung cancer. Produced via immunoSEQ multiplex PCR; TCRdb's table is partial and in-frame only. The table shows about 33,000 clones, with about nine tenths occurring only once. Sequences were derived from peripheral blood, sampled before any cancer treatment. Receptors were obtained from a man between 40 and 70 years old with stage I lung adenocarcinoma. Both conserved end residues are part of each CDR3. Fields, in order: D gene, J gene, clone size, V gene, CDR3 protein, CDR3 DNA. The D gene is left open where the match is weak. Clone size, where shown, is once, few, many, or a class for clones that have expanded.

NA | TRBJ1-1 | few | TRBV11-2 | CASSLRGDTEAFF | TGTGCCAGCAGCTTAAGGGGAGACACTGAAGCTTTCTTT
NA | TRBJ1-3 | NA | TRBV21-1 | CASNKQGGPSGNTIYF | TGTGCCAGCAACAAACAGGGAGGCCCTTCTGGAAACACCATATATTTT
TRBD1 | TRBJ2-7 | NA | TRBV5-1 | CASRGGTGNSYEQYF | TGCGCCAGCAGAGGGGGGACAGGGAACTCCTACGAGCAGTACTTC
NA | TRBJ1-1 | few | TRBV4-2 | CASSQGLDEAFF | TGTGCCAGCAGCCAAGGGTTGGATGAAGCTTTCTTT
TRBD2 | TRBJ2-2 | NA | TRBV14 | CASSHTPSGGKELFF | TGTGCCAGCAGCCACACACCTAGCGGGGGGAAGGAGCTGTTTTTT
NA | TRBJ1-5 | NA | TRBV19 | CASSIRGNNQPQHF | TGTGCCAGTAGTATTCGTGGGAACAATCAGCCCCAGCATTTT
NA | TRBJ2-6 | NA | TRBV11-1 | CASSLESAGANVLTF | TGTGCCAGCAGCTTAGAAAGTGCTGGGGCCAACGTCCTGACTTTC
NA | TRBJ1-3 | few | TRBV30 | CAWSVGTGNTIYF | TGTGCCTGGAGTGTGGGGACTGGAAACACCATATATTTT
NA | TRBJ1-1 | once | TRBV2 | CASSAGTEAFF | TGTGCCAGCAGCGCGGGCACTGAAGCTTTCTTT
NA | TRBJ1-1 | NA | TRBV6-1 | CASSERVNTEAFF | TGTGCCAGCAGTGAACGCGTGAACACTGAAGCTTTCTTT
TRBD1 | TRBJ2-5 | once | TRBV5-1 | CASSLATDRGETQYF | TGCGCCAGCAGCTTAGCTACGGACAGGGGGGAGACCCAGTACTTC